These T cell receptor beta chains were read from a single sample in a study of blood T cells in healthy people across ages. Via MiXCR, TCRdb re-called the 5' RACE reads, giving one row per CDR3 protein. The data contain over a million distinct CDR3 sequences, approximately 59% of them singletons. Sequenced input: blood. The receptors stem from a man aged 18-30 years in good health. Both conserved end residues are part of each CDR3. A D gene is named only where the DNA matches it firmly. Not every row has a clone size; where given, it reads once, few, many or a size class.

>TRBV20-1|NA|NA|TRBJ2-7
TGCAGTGCTAGAGTGCCCAGGACTAATAAGTTAGACGAGCAGTACTTC
CSARVPRTNKLDEQYF
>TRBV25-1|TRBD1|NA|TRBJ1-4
TGTGCCAGCAGTGGTAAAACAGGGGTTGGAGGTGAAAAACTGTTTTTT
CASSGKTGVGGEKLFF
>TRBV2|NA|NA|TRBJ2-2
TGTGCCAGCAGTGAATGGGTAGCGACCGGGGAGCTGTTTTTT
CASSEWVATGELFF
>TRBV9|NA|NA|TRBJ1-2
TGTGCCAGCAGCGTAGATGAGGGGTGGGCAGTCTATGGCTACACCTTC
CASSVDEGWAVYGYTF
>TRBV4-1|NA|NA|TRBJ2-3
TGCGCCAGCAGCCAAAGGTCACGGGGGGCTAGCTCAGATACGCAGTATTTT
CASSQRSRGASSDTQYF
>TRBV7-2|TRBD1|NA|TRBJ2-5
TGTGCCAGCAGCTTAGGGGACAGGGAACTGGAGACCCAGTACTTC
CASSLGDRELETQYF
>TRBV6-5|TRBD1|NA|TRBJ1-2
TGTGCCAGCAGTTACCACGGGACAGGAAAAGATGGCTACACCTTC
CASSYHGTGKDGYTF
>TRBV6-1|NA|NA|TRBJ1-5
TGTGCCAGCAGTTGGCAAACGGAGCCCCAGCATTTT
CASSWQTEPQHF
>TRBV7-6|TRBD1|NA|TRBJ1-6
TGTGCCAGCAGCTTAAAACAGGGGTTGTTAAATTCACCCCTCCACTTT
CASSLKQGLLNSPLHF
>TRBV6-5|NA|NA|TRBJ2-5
TGTGCCAGTGGAGGGCAGCGCAGGGATGGGACCCAGTACTTC
CASGGQRRDGTQYF
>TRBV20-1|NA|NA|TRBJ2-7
TGCAGTGCTCGGACTGCCTCCTACGAGCAGTACTTC
CSARTASYEQYF
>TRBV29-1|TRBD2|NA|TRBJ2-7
TGCAGCGTTATGGGACTAGCGGGCCCGGAGCAGTACTTC
CSVMGLAGPEQYF
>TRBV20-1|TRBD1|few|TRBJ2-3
TGCAGTGCTACCCATTACAGGACAGGGGGTGATACGCAGTATTTT
CSATHYRTGGDTQYF
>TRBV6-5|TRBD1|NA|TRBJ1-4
TGTGCCAGCAGTTTTGGGACAGTGAGACCTGAAAAACTGTTTTTT
CASSFGTVRPEKLFF
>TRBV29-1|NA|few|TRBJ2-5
TGCAGCGTTACCGAACAAGAGACCCAGTACTTC
CSVTEQETQYF
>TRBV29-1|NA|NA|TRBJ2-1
TGCAGCGTCCAAGGGGGGAAATACAATGAGCAGTTCTTC
CSVQGGKYNEQFF
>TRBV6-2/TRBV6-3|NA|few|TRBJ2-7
TGTGCCAGCAGTTACTCGAGTGCCGGACTCTCCTACGAGCAGTACTTC
CASSYSSAGLSYEQYF
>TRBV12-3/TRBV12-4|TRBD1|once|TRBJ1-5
TGTGCCAGCAGTGATAGGACAGGGATGAGTCAGCCCCAGCATTTT
CASSDRTGMSQPQHF
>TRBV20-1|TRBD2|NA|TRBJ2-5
TGCAGTGCTAGAGAGCTAGCGGGGGTTACGCGCGAGACCCAGTACTTC
CSARELAGVTRETQYF
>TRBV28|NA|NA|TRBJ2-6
TGTGCCAGCTTGGGGGGCAGTTCCTCTGGGGCCAACGTCCTGACTTTC
CASLGGSSSGANVLTF
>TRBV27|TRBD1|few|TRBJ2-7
TGTGCCAGCAGTCACCTCCGGGACAGGACCTCCGAGCAGTACTTC
CASSHLRDRTSEQYF
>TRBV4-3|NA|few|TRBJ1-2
TGCGCCAGCAGCCGCGCACAGGGTTCTGCTGGTCCTGGCTACACCTTC
CASSRAQGSAGPGYTF
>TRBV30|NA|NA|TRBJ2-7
TGTGCCTGGAGTGCTCTGGGGTTAAACGAGCAGTACTTC
CAWSALGLNEQYF
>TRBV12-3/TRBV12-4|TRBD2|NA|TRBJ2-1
TGTGCCAGCAGCTATACTAGCGGGGGAACTTCCTACAATGAGCAGTTCTTC
CASSYTSGGTSYNEQFF
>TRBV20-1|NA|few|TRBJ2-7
TGCAGTGCTAGCGAAATGGCGACAACCGAGCAGTACTTC
CSASEMATTEQYF
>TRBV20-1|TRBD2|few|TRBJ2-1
TGCAGTGCTAGGGGGACTAGCGGGAGGGGTAGTGAGCAGTTCTTC
CSARGTSGRGSEQFF
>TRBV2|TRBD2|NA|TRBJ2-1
TGTGCCAGCAGAGGGGGACTAGCGGAGTACAATGAGCAGTTCTTC
CASRGGLAEYNEQFF
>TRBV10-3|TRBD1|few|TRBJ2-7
TGTGCCATCGGGGACAGGGCCTACGAGCAGTACTTC
CAIGDRAYEQYF
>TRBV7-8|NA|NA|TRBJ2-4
TGTGCCAGCAGCTACAGTGTGGGTGAACTAGCCAAAAACATTCAGTACTTC
CASSYSVGELAKNIQYF
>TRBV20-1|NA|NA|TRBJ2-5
TGCAGTGCTAGAGGACTACAAGAGACCCAGTACTTC
CSARGLQETQYF
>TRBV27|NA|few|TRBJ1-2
TGTGCCAGCAGTCCGGACAGATACCGGGGCTACACCTTC
CASSPDRYRGYTF
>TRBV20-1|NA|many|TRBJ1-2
TGCAGTGCCCGGTATCGGACGGCTTGGGGCTACACCTTC
CSARYRTAWGYTF
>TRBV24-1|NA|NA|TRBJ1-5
TGTGCCACCAGCCCGACCGGTGGGAGCAATCAGCCCCAGCATTTT
CATSPTGGSNQPQHF
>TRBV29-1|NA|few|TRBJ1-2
TGCAGCGTTCACCAGGAGAGGTTCAGTGACTACACCTTC
CSVHQERFSDYTF
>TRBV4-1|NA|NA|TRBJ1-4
TGCGCCAGCAGCCAAGAGGGACACCCAACTAATGAAAAACTGTTTTTT
CASSQEGHPTNEKLFF
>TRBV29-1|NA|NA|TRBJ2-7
TGCAGCGTTGAAGAGGGGGCCTCCTACGAGCAGTACTTC
CSVEEGASYEQYF
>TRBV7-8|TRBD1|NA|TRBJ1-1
TGTGCCAGCAGACTAGGCACAGGGGCTGAAGCTTTCTTT
CASRLGTGAEAFF
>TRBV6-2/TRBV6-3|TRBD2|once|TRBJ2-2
TGTGCCAGCAATCGACTAGCGGGGGGAACAGCACATCCAAACACCGGGGAGCTGTTTTTT
CASNRLAGGTAHPNTGELFF
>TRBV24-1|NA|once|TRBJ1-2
TGTGCCACCAGTGAGTCCCTTGCGGATGGCTACACCTTC
CATSESLADGYTF
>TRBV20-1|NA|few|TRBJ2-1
TGCAGTCCCAGATCAGACAATGAGCAGTTCTTC
CSPRSDNEQFF
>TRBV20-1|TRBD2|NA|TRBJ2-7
TGCTCAGGACTAGCGGGAGGCCCCGGCCAGTACTTC
CSGLAGGPGQYF
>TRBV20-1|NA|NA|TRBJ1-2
TGCAGTGCTAGAGTTCTGGGACTTCCTCAATATGGCTACACCTTC
CSARVLGLPQYGYTF
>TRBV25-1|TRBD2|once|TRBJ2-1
TGTGCCAGCAGTGTCGGGCGCGGGGGGCCCCCCTCCTACAATGGGCAGTTCTTC
CASSVGRGGPPSYNGQFF
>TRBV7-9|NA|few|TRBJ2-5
TGTGCCAGCAGCTTAAGAAGGGGTGATGGGGAGACCCAGTACTTC
CASSLRRGDGETQYF
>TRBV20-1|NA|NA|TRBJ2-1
TGCAGTGCCTCCTCTACGGTGTCCTACAATGAGCAGTTCTTC
CSASSTVSYNEQFF
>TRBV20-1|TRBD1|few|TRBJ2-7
TGCAGTGCTAGAAGCAGGGGGCGAAGCTACGAGCAGTACTTC
CSARSRGRSYEQYF
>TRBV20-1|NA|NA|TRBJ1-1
TGCAGTGCTAGAGTGGTAGTGAACACTGAAGCTTTCTTT
CSARVVVNTEAFF
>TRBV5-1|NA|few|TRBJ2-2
TGCGCCAGCAGCCCTCCGGGGGGCGAGGAGCTGTTTTTT
CASSPPGGEELFF
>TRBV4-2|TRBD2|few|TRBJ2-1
TGTGCCAGCAGCCAAGAAGGCGGGAGGGGGTACAATGAGCAGTTCTTC
CASSQEGGRGYNEQFF
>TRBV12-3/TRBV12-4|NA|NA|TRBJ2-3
TGTGCCAGCAGCCGAAGGGTGTCAGAGACAGATACGCAGTATTTT
CASSRRVSETDTQYF
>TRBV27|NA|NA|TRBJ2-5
TGTGCCAGCAGCCCCTACGGGGGGCTTGAAGAGACCCAGTACTTC
CASSPYGGLEETQYF
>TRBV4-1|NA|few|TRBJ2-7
TGCGCCAGCAGCGTTGCTCTCAACTCCTACGAGCAGTACTTC
CASSVALNSYEQYF
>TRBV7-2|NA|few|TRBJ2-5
TGTGCCAGCAGCTTTGTACAGGGCCCGAGGGAGACCCAGTACTTC
CASSFVQGPRETQYF
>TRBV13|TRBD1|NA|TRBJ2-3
TGTGCCAGCAGCCTCCGGGACAGGTACACAGATACGCAGTATTTT
CASSLRDRYTDTQYF
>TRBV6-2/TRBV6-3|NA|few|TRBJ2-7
TGTGCCAGCAGACTCCTTGGGCACGGAGATTACGAGCAGTACTTC
CASRLLGHGDYEQYF
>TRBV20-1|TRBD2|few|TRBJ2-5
TGCAGTGCTAGTAGCGGGGGGCCCCAAGAGACCCAGTACTTC
CSASSGGPQETQYF
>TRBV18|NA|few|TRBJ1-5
TGTGCCAGCTCACCGGGAGGCAGGGATCAGCCCCAGCATTTT
CASSPGGRDQPQHF